The next 22 T cell receptor beta chains were all read from a single sample in a study of post-analysis software for immune sequencing data (dated by TCRdb to the mid-2010s). Broad study findings and their caveats: Patients showed significantly higher frequencies than controls for five TRBV segments, among them TRBV5-6, TRBV5-1 and TRBV20-1.

These receptors' antigens are unknown. Library prep was done by PCR. The sequencer was an Illumina HiSeq 2500. To reduce PCR and sequencing biases, unique molecular identifiers were built into the TCR beta cDNA libraries. TCRdb reran the public reads through fastp at Q25 and MiXCR, keeping productive beta chains. All rows with the same CDR3 protein become a single entry with the most common DNA and genes. This sample has hundreds of thousands of distinct CDR3 sequences in its table, and 30% of those were observed once. Together, the top ten hold roughly 0.57% of the sample. The sample comprised blood. All receptors come from a girl between 10 and 17 years old with multiple sclerosis.

V and J are TRBV5-1 and TRBJ2-7; D is undetermined. The closer fit of TRBJ2-5 to the DNA end suggests the J call may be wrong. This CDR3 has 16 amino acids. The germline gives CDR1 SGHRS, CDR2 YFSETQ. CDR3 loop: CASSLGGQVNQETQYF. DNA of the CDR3: TGCGCCAGCAGCTTGGGCGGTCAAGTGAATCAAGAGACCCAGTACTTC.

The chain is built from TRBV6-1 and TRBJ1-1, with D uncertain. V shed 8 bases and J shed 7 bases, with 17 bases lying between them. The CDR3 is 13 residues long. The V gene's germline CDR1 is MNHNS and CDR2 SASEGT. The CDR3 here is CASVMSQGVEAFF. As DNA, the CDR3 is TGTGCCAGCGTGATGTCACAAGGAGTTGAAGCTTTCTTT.

J is TRBJ2-7 and V is TRBV6-5, with 11 bases lining up with TRBD2. With V trimmed by 6 bases and J by 2 bases, 9 bases remained unmatched. The CDR3 length is 16 residues. Germline V gives CDR1 MNHEY, CDR2 SVGAGI. This CDR3 reads CASSPGTSGNPYEQYF. CDR3 nucleotides: TGTGCCAGCAGCCCCGGGACTAGCGGAAACCCCTACGAGCAGTACTTC.

J is TRBJ2-1 and V is TRBV20-1; tentatively, D is TRBD1 (6 bases). Germline loops: CDR1 DFQATT, CDR2 SNEGSKA (reference sequence). The CDR3 runs to 14 residues. Trimming stripped 7 bases from V and 2 bases from J, with 15 bases between. CDR3 amino acids: CSGGQPLAYNEQFF. CDR3 in DNA: TGCAGTGGGGGGCAACCCCTTGCCTACAATGAGCAGTTCTTC.

This clonotype showed up just a few times. The chain recombines TRBV27 with TRBJ2-1, with D possibly matching TRBD2 (5 bases). The CDR3 covers 14 residues. Looked up from germline, CDR1 is MNHEY and CDR2 is SMNVEV (reference sequence). Trimming took off 5 bases at V and 2 bases at J, with 10 bases between the two ends. The CDR3 coding sequence is TGTGCCAGCAGTCGTACCGGGGCCTACAATGAGCAGTTCTTC. Residues: CASSRTGAYNEQFF.

On this clonotype: The junction departs from the called germline gene at one end, perhaps through a read error. V and J are TRBV20-1 and TRBJ2-3, with TRBD2 as a possible D gene (6 bases). This CDR3 has 15 amino acids. The germline CDR1 and CDR2 sequences are DFQATT and SNEGSKA (reference sequence). CDR3 protein: CSARGGDFFTDTRYF. CDR3 coding DNA: TGCAGTGCTAGAGGCGGGGACTTCTTCACAGATACGCGGTATTTT.

The chain uses TRBV7-2 and TRBJ1-6; weak D call: TRBD1 (5 bases). Germline V gene sequence: CDR1 SGHTA, CDR2 FQGNSA. The CDR3 is 17 residues long. Deletions cut 2 bases from V and 7 bases from J, with 18 bases between. The chain's CDR3 is CASSLWLWGGGNSPLHF. The CDR3 nucleotides are TGTGCCAGCAGCTTATGGTTATGGGGGGGAGGGAATTCACCCCTCCACTTT.

The chain couples TRBV3-1 to TRBJ2-3, with 11 nucleotides matching TRBD2. V gave up 1 base and J gave up 2 bases; unmatched junction bases: 2. Germline-derived CDR1 and CDR2 are LGHDT and YNNKEL (reference sequence). This CDR3 is 16 amino acids long. CDR3 DNA sequence: TGTGCCAGCAGCCAAGGGACTAGCGGGTTCACAGATACGCAGTATTTT. Translated: CASSQGTSGFTDTQYF.

This chain connects TRBV9 to TRBJ2-3; no firm D call. Germline values: CDR1 SGDLS, CDR2 YYNGEE. This CDR3 contains 12 residues. Trimming stripped 0 bases from V and 4 bases from J, with 3 bases between. CDR3 sequence (DNA): TGTGCCAGCAGCGTAGAAGCAGATACGCAGTATTTT. This codes for CASSVEADTQYF.

This clonotype came up a few times. The chain is built from TRBV29-1 and TRBJ1-1, with D unclear. The V end was cut by 7 bases, the J end by 1 base, with 10 bases between. The CDR3 contains 12 residues. Germline V gene sequence: CDR1 SQVTM, CDR2 ANQGSEA. CDR3 residues: CSAPAGNTEAFF. CDR3 in DNA: TGCAGCGCCCCGGCGGGGAACACTGAAGCTTTCTTT.

This clonotype came up a few times. The gene calls are TRBV20-1 and TRBJ2-5; TRBD1 matches at 10 bases. V lost 1 base to trimming and J lost 3 bases; unmatched junction nucleotides: 8. Germline CDR1 and CDR2: DFQATT and SNEGSKA (reference sequence). This CDR3 contains 16 residues. This chain's CDR3 is CSARVMGQGRKETQYF. As DNA, the CDR3 is TGCAGTGCTAGAGTGATGGGACAGGGGAGAAAAGAGACCCAGTACTTC.

In this sample, this clonotype turned up a few times. The chain links TRBV20-1 to TRBJ2-1, with D unresolved. The CDR3 has 16 residues. Trimming shortened V by 4 bases and J by 0 bases, and 16 bases separated the two germline ends. Germline-derived CDR1 and CDR2 are DFQATT and SNEGSKA (reference sequence). The CDR3 spells CSATNPLDYSYNEQFF. The DNA for the CDR3 is TGCAGTGCTACGAACCCCCTGGATTACTCCTACAATGAGCAGTTCTTC.

This clonotype appeared a few times. The chain carries TRBV29-1 and TRBJ1-2; a possible D gene is TRBD1 (5 bases). Trimming took off 4 bases at V and 7 bases at J, with 16 bases between the two ends. This CDR3 contains 13 residues. Looked up from germline, CDR1 is SQVTM and CDR2 is ANQGSEA. CDR3 loop: CSVAQGGESGYTF. CDR3 bases: TGCAGCGTTGCCCAGGGTGGGGAAAGTGGCTACACCTTC.

V is TRBV4-3 and J is TRBJ2-7; 8 bases are shared with TRBD1. The ends lost 3 bases at V and 0 bases at J; junction bases unmatched: 1. The CDR3 runs 14 residues. Germline V lookup: CDR1 LGHNA, CDR2 YSLEER. The CDR3 DNA sequence: TGCGCCAGCAGCCATGGACAGGGCTCCTACGAGCAGTACTTC. This sequence encodes CASSHGQGSYEQYF.

The rearrangement uses TRBV28 and TRBJ2-1; D possibly uses TRBD1 or TRBD2 (5 bases each). The germline CDR1 and CDR2 sequences are MDHEN and SYDVKM. The CDR3 has 14 residues. V lost 7 bases and J lost 3, with 13 bases in between. The CDR3 nucleotides are TGTGCCAGCACCTCAGGTGGGGGCTACAATGAGCAGTTCTTC. Encoded protein: CASTSGGGYNEQFF.

This sequence joins TRBV20-1 and TRBJ2-7; 11 bases are a match to TRBD2. Per the germline V gene, CDR1 is DFQATT and CDR2 is SNEGSKA (reference sequence). This CDR3 spans 14 amino acids. The junction had 5 bases not matched to a gene; V was cut back by 3 bases and J by 4 bases. CDR3 sequence reads: CSARGSGRVYEQYF. In nucleotides, the CDR3 is TGCAGTGCTAGGGGTAGCGGGAGGGTTTACGAGCAGTACTTC.

Comment on this clonotype: Sequence at one end of the junction differs from germline and may be a read error. The CDR3 nucleotides are TGTGCCGGCAGCTTAGACGGGAGAGTTGACATTCAGTACTTC. Translating gives CAGSLDGRVDIQYF. This rearrangement joins TRBV7-8 to TRBJ2-4, with a tentative D call TRBD2 (6 bases). Germline V lookup: CDR1 SGHVS, CDR2 FQNEAQ. The CDR3 is made up of 14 amino acids.

This clonotype has a handful of counts. V is TRBV20-1 and J is TRBJ2-4; D not certain. Germline CDR1 DFQATT, CDR2 SNEGSKA (reference sequence). This CDR3 region has 15 residues. V gave up 3 bases and J gave up 3 bases, with 15 bases separating them. The CDR3 DNA is TGCAGTGCTAGCCCCGATTTGCTAGGCAAAAACATTCAGTACTTC. Protein product: CSASPDLLGKNIQYF.

This clonotype appeared a few times. The V call is TRBV11-2, the J call TRBJ2-1; TRBD1 matches at 9 bases. CDR1 and CDR2 from the germline V gene are SGHAT and FQNNGV. The CDR3 totals 15 residues. V lost 4 bases, J lost 7 bases, and 8 bases stayed unmatched. The CDR3 sequence is CASSYRDREVNEQFF. The CDR3 DNA is TGTGCCAGCAGCTACCGGGACAGGGAAGTGAATGAGCAGTTCTTC.

The chain couples TRBV28 to TRBJ2-5, with 8 bases aligning to TRBD1. This CDR3 comprises 15 residues. The trim removed 0 bases at V and 5 bases at J, leaving 5 bases unmatched. Germline lookup yields CDR1 MDHEN and CDR2 SYDVKM. CDR3 amino acids: CASSLWTGAGETQYF. The CDR3, as DNA: TGTGCCAGCAGTTTATGGACAGGGGCAGGGGAGACCCAGTACTTC.

The chain joins TRBV7-9 to TRBJ2-5; 7 bases match TRBD1. The DNA matches TRBJ2-7 better at its end, which makes the J call doubtful. The CDR3 extends over 17 amino acids. Germline-derived CDR1 and CDR2 are SEHNR and FQNEAQ (reference sequence). The CDR3 coding sequence is TGTGCCAGCAGCTTCCAGCCTCGGGACAGCGGAACCTACGAGCAGTACTTC. This translates into CASSFQPRDSGTYEQYF.

The chain couples TRBV12-3 or TRBV12-4 to TRBJ2-3; 10 bases agree with TRBD2. V lost 2 bases and J lost 1; bases outside the gene matches: 3. The length of the CDR3 is 16 residues. This CDR3 reads CASSLPTSGRTDTQYF. The CDR3 DNA reads TGTGCCAGCAGTTTACCGACTAGCGGGCGCACAGATACGCAGTATTTT.